This T cell receptor (beta chain) emerged from a study of shared clonotypes between healthy human individuals. Notes on the study in general: Naive subsets generally exceeded memory subsets in estimated richness. Owing to a small donor count, the genetic and exposure-history diversity represented was limited.

As to this clone: The target antigen is unknown.

V trimming: 2 bases; J trimming: 3 bases; junction bases outside the gene matches: 3. This CDR3 is built from 15 residues. Germline CDR1 reads ENHRY; CDR2 reads SYGVKD. Measured with immunoSEQ multiplex PCR; TCRdb has only the in-frame clones, and not every one. The profile covers around 990,000 clones, with approximately 80% appearing a single time and 0.89% taken by the ten largest. The sequenced sample was memory CD4+ T cells from PBMCs. Subset noted: CD45RA-negative fraction. This sequence was found in a man between 18 and 35 years old in good health. Some clones in this sample may be carry-over from other donors' samples. The genes are TRBV10-3 and TRBJ2-7; 11 bases map to TRBD2. The CDR3 region is CAISEAGLAGYEQYF. The CDR3 bases are TGTGCCATCAGTGAGGCCGGACTAGCGGGCTACGAGCAGTACTTC.